Presented here are 20 T cell receptor delta chains from one specimen sequenced in a study of delta chains in infants with herpesvirus infections. TCR cDNA was made from PBMC RNA with gamma- and delta-chain-specific primers. TCRdb ran CATT on the RT-PCR reads. The profile shows under 600 delta-chain clones, 9.5% to 13% of them singletons. The material sequenced was peripheral blood, taken at time point 3 of longitudinal follow-up. These receptors all stem from a human donor who was a Ugandan infant, either HIV-exposed or HIV-unexposed (not recorded which).

In the case of this clone: The likely explanation is a read error, given a far larger clone one base away. Other DNA sequences from this sample encode an identical CDR3 as well. The V call is TRDV1, the J call TRDJ1; D is ambiguous. No J gene is reported in TCRdb; it was inferred here by comparing the DNA with germline. CDR1 is TSWWSYY and CDR2 is QGS in the germline V gene. This CDR3 contains 16 residues. This chain's CDR3 is CALGERSRAYTDKLIF. CDR3 nucleotides: TGTGCTCTTGGGGAACGATCGAGGGCTTACACCGACAAACTCATCTTT.

This clone was counted between two and nine times. It differs at one base from a far larger clone, so likely a read error. CDR3 sequence: CALGEYRRGTVAQLFF. CDR3 coding DNA: TGTGCTCTTGGGGAATACCGACGGGGGACGGTAGCACAACTCTTCTTT. The chain employs TRDV1 and TRDJ2, with D perhaps matching TRDD3 (6 bases). This CDR3 is 16 amino acids long. CDR1 and CDR2 (germline): TSWWSYY, QGS. Trimming removed 2 bases at V and 7 bases at J, with 17 bases between.

Regarding this clone: With only one base between it and a far larger clone, this is likely a read error. The chain joins TRAV38-2/DV8 to TRDJ1; 9 bases match TRDD3. No J segment appears in TCRdb, so it was assigned here by matching the sequence to germline. Per the germline V gene, CDR1 is TSESDYY and CDR2 is QEAYKQQN. The junction had 15 bases not matched to a gene; V was cut back by 0 bases and J by 3 bases. This CDR3 is built from 19 residues. The CDR3 region is CAYRSADRYVGGYPDKLIF. The CDR3 nucleotides read TGTGCTTATAGGAGCGCCGATCGTTACGTCGGGGGATACCCCGATAAACTCATCTTT.

The table lists this clone with a few counts. Possible read error: a much larger clone is one base away. The chain combines TRDV1 with TRDJ1; D is perhaps TRDD2 (9 bases). The CDR3 contains 18 residues. The V end was cut by 3 bases, the J end by 5 bases, with 25 bases between. Germline values: CDR1 TSWWSYY, CDR2 QGS. The CDR3 here is CALGDSFLRGGDTDKLIF. For the CDR3, the DNA is TGTGCTCTTGGGGACTCCTTCCTACGGGGTGGGGATACAGATAAACTCATCTTT.

A word on this clone: It is likely a read error: a sequence one base away is far more abundant. Other nucleotide sequences from this sample produce the same CDR3. The chain uses TRDV1 and TRDJ2; D is uncertain. Trimming took 6 bases from V and 2 from J, leaving 19 bases between them. The CDR3 runs to 17 residues. The germline CDR1 and CDR2 sequences are TSWWSYY and QGS. CDR3 sequence reads: CALGESASLPLTAQLFF. As DNA, the CDR3 is TGTGCTCTTGGTGAATCCGCCTCCCTCCCCTTGACAGCACAACTCTTCTTT.

Comment on this clone: It may be a read error: a sequence one base away is much more abundant. The V gene is TRDV1, the J gene TRDJ1, with 12 bases identical to TRDD3. In germline, CDR1 is TSWWSYY, CDR2 QGS. The V gene end was trimmed by 5 bases and the J gene end by 7 bases; junction bases not matched to a gene: 14. The CDR3 is 17 amino acids. CDR3 coding DNA: TGTGCTCTTGGGTCGCCACTTACTGGGGGATACCGCTTTAAACTCATCTTT. Protein product: CALGSPLTGGYRFKLIF.

This clone has a handful of counts. A far larger clone is one base from this, pointing to a likely read error. The chain is built from TRDV1 and TRDJ1, with TRDD3 as a possible D gene (6 bases). Germline loops: CDR1 TSWWSYY, CDR2 QGS. V lost 1 base to trimming and J lost 0 bases, with 36 bases between them. CDR3 length: 24 residues. The CDR3 DNA reads TGTGCTCTTGGGGAACCCTCTTCCGCCCCTACTGGGCGAAGAGAACTAAAGTACACCGATAAACTCATCTTT. It translates to CALGEPSSAPTGRRELKYTDKLIF.

In this sample, this clone is large (0.1 to 1%). Other DNA sequences of this sample code for an identical CDR3. V usage is TRDV3 and J usage is TRDJ1, with 12 bases lining up with TRDD3. The germline V gene encodes CDR1 TVYSNPD and CDR2 GDNSRS (reference sequence). V shed 3 bases and J 0 bases; nucleotides not matched to a gene: 20. The CDR3 runs 20 residues. This CDR3 is CAFGTSILKLGDTDTDKLIF. The CDR3 DNA is TGTGCCTTCGGAACTTCCATACTTAAACTGGGGGATACTGACACCGATAAACTCATCTTT.

This clone was seen a few times. A far larger clone lies a single base away; this is likely a read error. The V call is TRAV38-2/DV8, the J call TRDJ1; 7 bases line up with TRDD3. The germline gives CDR1 TSESDYY, CDR2 QEAYKQQN. CDR3 size: 20 residues. V dropped 7 bases and J dropped 0; count of bases not matched to a gene: 24. CDR3 amino acids: CAYANNRGIRHLIHTDKLIF. The CDR3 nucleotides read TGTGCTTATGCAAACAACCGGGGGATTAGACATCTCATCCACACCGATAAACTCATCTTT.

This clone qualifies as hyperexpanded. This rearrangement joins TRDV2 to TRDJ3; the match to TRDD3 covers 13 bases. Trimming removed 0 bases from V and 0 bases from J; junction bases left unmatched: 4. The length of the CDR3 is 20 residues. From germline, CDR1 is GEAIGNYY and CDR2 EKD. The CDR3 DNA is TGTGCCTGTGACACCGTACTGGGGGATACGAGCTCCTGGGACACCCGACAGATGTTTTTC. Amino acid sequence: CACDTVLGDTSSWDTRQMFF.

Turning to this clone: Possible read error: a much larger clone is one base away. Other DNA sequences within the sample encode an identical CDR3. The chain combines TRDV1 with TRDJ1; TRDD3 matches at 9 bases. Germline V gene data show CDR1 as TSWWSYY and CDR2 as QGS. This CDR3 has 20 amino acids. Trimming removed 1 base from V and 6 bases from J; junction bases left unmatched: 21. CDR3 amino acids: CALGEPPPFLGDSRRNKLIF. The CDR3 nucleotides are TGTGCTCTTGGGGAACCCCCCCCTTTTTTGGGGGATAGCCGGCGGAATAAACTCATCTTT.

Judged by abundance, this clone is large. The V gene is TRDV1, the J gene TRDJ1; D ambiguous. Germline V gene sequence: CDR1 TSWWSYY, CDR2 QGS. V was cut by 3 bases and J by 2 bases, with 31 bases left in between. This CDR3 is built from 21 residues. The CDR3 protein is CALGEPGPANYGLVETDKLIF. The CDR3 nucleotides are TGTGCTCTTGGGGAGCCTGGACCTGCGAATTATGGATTGGTGGAGACCGATAAACTCATCTTT.

This clone was observed a handful of times. A read error may be the cause here, since a much bigger clone is one base away. J is TRDJ1 and V is TRDV1; 10 bases map to TRDD3. Germline-derived CDR1 and CDR2 are TSWWSYY and QGS. This CDR3 spans 20 amino acids. The CDR3 DNA sequence: TGTGCTCTTGGGGACATTGGGTCCCACGTACTGGGGGATTACACCGATAAACTCACCTTT. Protein sequence: CALGDIGSHVLGDYTDKLTF.

Remarks on this clone: A much bigger clone sits one base away, suggesting this may be a read error. The chain combines TRDV1 with TRDJ1; D is unresolved. This CDR3 comprises 22 residues. Trimming shortened V by 4 bases and J by 3 bases, and 36 bases separated the two germline ends. Germline CDR1 TSWWSYY, CDR2 QGS. The CDR3 here is CALGALKPPAREGRDYADKLIF. CDR3 bases: TGTGCTCTTGGGGCCCTAAAGCCTCCCGCCCGGGAAGGGAGAGATTACGCCGATAAACTCATCTTT.

This clone was counted only a few times. This likely reflects a read error, since a far larger clone is one base away. The genes are TRAV29/DV5 and TRDJ1; TRDD3 matches at 9 bases. The CDR3 sequence is 19 residues long. Per germline, CDR1 NSMFDY and CDR2 ISSIKDK. The CDR3 region has the DNA TGTGCAGCAAGGGTGAGACTGGGGGACACCCTACGGTACACCGAGAAACTCATCTTT. Translation: CAARVRLGDTLRYTEKLIF.

Relative to its sample, this clone is large. The chain joins TRAV38-2/DV8 to TRDJ1; 9 bases map to TRDD2. The CDR3 is made up of 17 amino acids. Trimming cost V 4 bases and J 0 bases; bases outside gene matches: 10. CDR1 TSESDYY and CDR2 QEAYKQQN come from the germline V gene. The CDR3 is CAYRPSYLPTHTDKLIF. The CDR3 DNA reads as TGTGCTTATAGGCCGTCCTACCTTCCTACCCACACCGATAAACTCATCTTT.

Of note for this clone: It is likely a read error: a sequence one base away is far more abundant. The sample holds other DNA sequences that translate to the same CDR3. The V and J genes are TRDV1 and TRDJ2; D remains ambiguous. CDR3 length: 17 amino acids. V was pared by 2 bases and J by 2 bases, with 15 bases between. In germline, CDR1 is TSWWSYY, CDR2 QGS. The CDR3 DNA follows: TGTGCTCTTGGGGAATCTGCCTCCCTCCCCTTGACAGCACAACTCTTCTTT. Protein product: CALGESASLPLTAQLFF.

In its sample, this clone ranks as large (0.1 to 1%). The sample carries other DNA sequences with the same CDR3. In DNA, the CDR3 is TGTGCTCTTGGGGAACTGGTTTCTCCCTACTCCCGTACTGGGGGATACTACGATAAACTCATCTTT. This translates into CALGELVSPYSRTGGYYDKLIF. V is TRDV1 and J is TRDJ1, with TRDD3 matching over 12 bases. Per germline, CDR1 TSWWSYY and CDR2 QGS. This CDR3 is built from 22 residues. The J segment lost 4 bases and the V segment lost 0 bases, leaving 21 bases of the junction unmatched.

A remark on this clone: It is likely a read error: a sequence one base away is far more abundant. The chain uses TRDV1 and TRDJ1, with D perhaps matching TRDD2 or TRDD3 (6 bases each). Trimming took off 3 bases at V and 3 bases at J, with 23 bases between the two ends. This CDR3 contains 18 residues. Germline V gene lookup returns CDR1 TSWWSYY and CDR2 QGS. The CDR3 DNA follows: TGTGCTCTTGGGGACCCTCCTACGCGGGGGACTGACCCCGATAAACTCATCTTT. As protein: CALGDPPTRGTDPDKLIF.

Judged by abundance, this clone is large. V usage is TRDV1 and J usage is TRDJ1, with a tentative D call TRDD3 (6 bases). The germline V gene has CDR1 TSWWSYY and CDR2 QGS. Trimming stripped 2 bases from V and 7 bases from J, with 11 bases between. This CDR3 contains 13 residues. This CDR3 reads CALGELVGGKLIF. In nucleotides, the CDR3 is TGTGCTCTTGGGGAATTGGTGGGGGGTAAACTCATCTTT.